This TCR beta chain was recovered during a study of shared clonotypes between healthy human individuals. This clone was seen a single time. Antigen unknown. Every donor was a Caucasian adult from Nashville, Tennessee. CDR1 is SGHTA, CDR2 FQGTGA, per germline. This CDR3 contains 14 residues. V shed 1 base and J shed 0 bases, with 7 bases lying between them. Generated by immunoSEQ multiplex PCR, the TCRdb table keeps only in-frame clones and is missing some. The sample records 2 million to 3 million clones, 90% to 95% being singletons. Findings and limits, study-wide: Clonotype sharing among the donors was expected to vary with sequencing depth.

The receptor was isolated from a man between 18 and 29 years old in good health. Some clones in this sample may be carry-over from other donors' samples. Sequencing was performed on naive CD4+ T cells from PBMCs. Subset given: CD45RA+ positively selected. This sequence joins TRBV7-3 and TRBJ2-7, with D perhaps matching TRBD1 or TRBD2 (5 bases each). The CDR3 protein is CASSLNGGSYEQYF. The CDR3 DNA reads as TGTGCCAGCAGCTTAAATGGGGGCTCCTACGAGCAGTACTTC.